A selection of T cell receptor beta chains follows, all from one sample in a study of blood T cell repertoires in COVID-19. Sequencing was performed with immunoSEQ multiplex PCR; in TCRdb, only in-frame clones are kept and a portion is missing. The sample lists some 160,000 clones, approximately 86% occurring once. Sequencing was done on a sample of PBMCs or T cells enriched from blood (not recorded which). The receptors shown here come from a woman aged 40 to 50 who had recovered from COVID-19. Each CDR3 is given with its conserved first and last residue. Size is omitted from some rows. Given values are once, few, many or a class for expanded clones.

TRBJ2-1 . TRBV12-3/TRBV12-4 CASSSGVKEQFF
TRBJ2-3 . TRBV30 CAWSPFSTGEGAQYF
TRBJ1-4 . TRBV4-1 CASSLPGQDLTNEKLFF
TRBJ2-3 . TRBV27 CASSFAWDRGNTDTQYF
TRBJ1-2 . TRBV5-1 CASSLQRGEGGRGYTF
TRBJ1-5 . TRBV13 CASSFGGTGGDQPQHF
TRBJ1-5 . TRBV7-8 CASSPRQGWQPQHF
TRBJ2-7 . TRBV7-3 CASSFIFGATTYEQYF
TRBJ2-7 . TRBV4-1 CASSQSPNAAGDSEQYF
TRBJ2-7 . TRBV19 CASSATTAYEQYF
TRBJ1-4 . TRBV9 CASSVYGTANEKLFF
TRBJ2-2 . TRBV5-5 CASSLKGADIGELFF
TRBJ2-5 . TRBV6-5 CASIFSVVETQYF
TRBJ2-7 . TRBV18 CASSPPTGNGMYEQYF
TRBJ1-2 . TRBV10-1 CASMLHEGPLLGYTF
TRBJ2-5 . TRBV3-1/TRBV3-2 CASSPNRGTRGQETQYF
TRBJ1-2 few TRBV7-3 CASSLFPPRQGGSYGYTF
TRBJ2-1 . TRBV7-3 CASSLGLAVYNEQFF
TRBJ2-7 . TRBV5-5 CASSHSSLAGAGEQYF
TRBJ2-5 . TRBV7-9 CASNLLTGQETQYF
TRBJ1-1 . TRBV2 CASRADRDTEAFF
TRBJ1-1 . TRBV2 CASSEWTEGEAFF
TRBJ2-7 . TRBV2 CASTYDAGDSYEQYF
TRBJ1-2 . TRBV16 CASSQSRERGYTF
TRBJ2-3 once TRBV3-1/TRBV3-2 CASSQDRHTDTQYF
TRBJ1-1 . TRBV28 CASSPEQANTEAFF
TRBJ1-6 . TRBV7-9 CASSSRQSNSPLHF
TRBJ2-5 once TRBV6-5 CASSSPSNSQETQYF
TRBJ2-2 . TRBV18 CASSLQGTGELFF
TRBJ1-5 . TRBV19 CASTADRPLTQPQHF
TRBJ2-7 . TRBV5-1 CASSLGGGASRTTYEQYF
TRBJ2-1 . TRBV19 CASSITGLAGPSSYNEQFF
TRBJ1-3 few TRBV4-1 CASSQEQGGNTIYF
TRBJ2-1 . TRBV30 CAWRAGLAGYNEQFF
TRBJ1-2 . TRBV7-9 CASRAGQGEFGYTF
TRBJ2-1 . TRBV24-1 CATSDLLGDRGFF
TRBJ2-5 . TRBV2 CASSVLAGQETQYF
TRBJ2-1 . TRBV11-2 CASSLGLAVYNEQFF
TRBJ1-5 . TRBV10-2 CASSESGARNQPQHF
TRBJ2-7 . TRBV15 CATSRDTGSYEQYF
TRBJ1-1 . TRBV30 CAWSATVNTEAFF
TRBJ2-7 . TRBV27 CASKRSYLAGDEQYF
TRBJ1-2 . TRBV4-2 CASSQVGLQGLSLYGYTF
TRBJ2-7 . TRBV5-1 CASSLGAGGFYEQYF
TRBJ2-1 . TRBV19 CASSTAKGTSGLYNEQFF
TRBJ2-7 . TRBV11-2 CASKTSSEYEQYF
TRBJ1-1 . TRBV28 CASSARGGIPEAFF
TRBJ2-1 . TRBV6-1 CASSEVSAGFYNEQFF